The 26 T cell receptor beta chains presented below share a single source sample, sequenced in a study of shared clonotypes between healthy human individuals. Sequencing was performed with immunoSEQ multiplex PCR; in TCRdb, only in-frame clones are kept and a portion is missing. The sample gives about 680,000 clones, around 73% of which show up once; around 1.8% is in the top ten. The sequenced sample consisted of memory CD4+ T cells sorted from blood. Subset of the sample: CD45RA-negative fraction. The receptors were sampled from a woman aged 25-40 years in good health.

CDR3 protein: CASSPQESGSGGEQYF. For the CDR3, the DNA is TGTGCCAGCAGTCCCCAAGAAAGCGGGTCCGGGGGGGAGCAGTACTTC. The rearrangement joins TRBV27 to TRBJ2-7, with 7 positions matching TRBD2. The CDR3 spans 16 residues. The V gene's germline CDR1 is MNHEY and CDR2 SMNVEV (reference sequence). V dropped 5 bases and J dropped 7; count of bases not matched to a gene: 17.

This clone has more than one count but fewer than ten. This sequence joins TRBV28 and TRBJ2-1; tentatively, D is TRBD2 (6 bases). Germline V gene sequence: CDR1 MDHEN, CDR2 SYDVKM. The germline V and J ends were trimmed by 5 bases and 4 bases, with 15 bases remaining between them. This CDR3 spans 15 amino acids. The CDR3 spells CASSRGDRDYNEQFF. The CDR3 DNA follows: TGTGCCAGCAGTCGCGGGGACCGGGATTACAATGAGCAGTTCTTC. Full variable domain (rest looked up from reference TRBV28 and TRBJ2-1): DVKVTQSSRYLVKRTGEKVFLECVQDMDHENMFWYRQDPGLGLRLIYFSYDVKMKEKGDIPEGYSVSREKKERFSLILESASTNQTSMYLCASSRGDRDYNEQFFGPGTRLTVL.

The chain couples TRBV2 to TRBJ2-1; 15 bases map to TRBD2. V trimming: 6 bases; J trimming: 10 bases; junction bases outside the gene matches: 7. This CDR3 has 15 residues. The germline V gene encodes CDR1 SNHLY and CDR2 FYNNEI. The CDR3 loop is CASRPGLAGGQEQFF. DNA for the CDR3: TGTGCCAGCAGACCGGGACTAGCGGGAGGACAGGAGCAGTTCTTC.

The V and J genes are TRBV6-5 and TRBJ1-1, with 9 bases lining up with TRBD1. Germline CDR1 is MNHEY and CDR2 is SVGAGI. V gave up 10 bases and J gave up 11 bases; unmatched junction bases: 14. The CDR3 is made up of 13 amino acids. CDR3: CATGQGSPRVAFF. CDR3 nucleotide sequence: TGTGCCACAGGACAGGGGTCACCGAGGGTTGCTTTCTTT.

V gene TRBV11-2 combines with J gene TRBJ1-1; maybe TRBD1 (6 bases). The CDR3 consists of 13 residues. Germline assignment: CDR1 SGHAT and CDR2 FQNNGV. With 6 bases removed from V and 1 base from J, the gap between germline ends came to 9 bases. The CDR3: CASRKTGNTEAFF. The CDR3 coding sequence is TGTGCCAGCAGAAAGACAGGGAACACTGAAGCTTTCTTT.

V and J are TRBV9 and TRBJ2-2, with TRBD2 matching over 10 bases. CDR1 is SGDLS, CDR2 YYNGEE, per germline. This CDR3 contains 15 residues. The ends lost 0 bases at V and 7 bases at J; junction bases unmatched: 3. Here the CDR3 reads CASSVGVAGGGELFF. The CDR3, as DNA: TGTGCCAGCAGCGTAGGGGTAGCGGGAGGCGGGGAGCTGTTTTTT.

A word on this clone: Possible read error: a much larger clone is one base away. The identical CDR3 is also encoded by other nucleotide sequences in the sample. The chain couples TRBV5-1 to TRBJ2-7; TRBD1 matches at 8 bases. Germline CDR1 SGHRS, CDR2 YFSETQ. J gave up 0 bases and V 4 bases, and 3 bases lay outside the gene matches. This CDR3 comprises 14 residues. CDR3 DNA sequence: TGCGCCAGCAGCCTGGGACAGGACTCCTACGAGCAGTACTTC. It encodes CASSLGQDSYEQYF.

In this sample, this clone turned up a few times. The chain uses TRBV19 and TRBJ2-2; 8 bases are a match to TRBD2. J was trimmed by 6 bases and V by 6 bases; bases with no gene match: 6. Germline lookup yields CDR1 LNHDA and CDR2 SQIVND (reference sequence). The CDR3 sequence is 14 residues long. This CDR3 reads CASRTSGSAGELFF. As DNA, the CDR3 is TGTGCCAGTAGAACAAGCGGGAGCGCCGGGGAGCTGTTTTTT.

The chain employs TRBV28 and TRBJ2-5; TRBD2 matches 16 bases. The trim removed 5 bases at V and 7 bases at J, leaving 13 bases unmatched. From germline, CDR1 is MDHEN and CDR2 SYDVKM. The CDR3 consists of 18 residues. The CDR3 DNA sequence: TGTGCCAGCAGTCCCAAGGCGGGACTAGCGGGGGGGTATTGGACCCAGTACTTC. Encoded protein: CASSPKAGLAGGYWTQYF. The variable domain in full, with the rest retrieved from reference TRBV28 and TRBJ2-5, is DVKVTQSSRYLVKRTGEKVFLECVQDMDHENMFWYRQDPGLGLRLIYFSYDVKMKEKGDIPEGYSVSREKKERFSLILESASTNQTSMYLCASSPKAGLAGGYWTQYFGPGTRLLVL.

The rearrangement links TRBV27 to TRBJ2-3; D gene unclear. The CDR3 sequence is 11 residues long. The V gene's germline CDR1 is MNHEY and CDR2 SMNVEV (reference sequence). V was trimmed by 10 bases and J by 0 bases, leaving 5 bases between them. CDR3 sequence reads: CATGSTDTQYF. The DNA for the CDR3 is TGTGCCACGGGTAGCACAGATACGCAGTATTTT.

This clone has at least ten counts. The V call is TRBV6-1, the J call TRBJ2-4, with 7 bases that match TRBD1. V shed 1 base, J shed 1 base, and the junction held 10 bases outside the gene matches. Germline V CDR1 and CDR2: MNHNS, SASEGT. This CDR3 has 18 amino acids. The DNA of the CDR3 is TGTGCCAGCAGTGAAGGGAGTAGGGACAGTGGGGCCAAAAACATTCAGTACTTC. Its translation is CASSEGSRDSGAKNIQYF.

The rearrangement uses TRBV23-1 and TRBJ1-1; D uncertain. TRBV23-1 is filed as an ORF, its function uncertain. There are 14 residues in the CDR3. Trimming pared 6 bases from V and 4 bases from J, leaving 15 bases between. The DNA of the CDR3 is TGCGCCAGCAGGACTGAATCCTCGGGCACTGAAGCTTTCTTT. It codes for CASRTESSGTEAFF.

This clone was seen repeatedly, ten times or more. The chain joins TRBV29-1 to TRBJ2-3; D may match TRBD1 or TRBD2 (7 bases each). The V end lost 3 bases, the J end lost 4 bases, and 26 bases lay between the germline ends. CDR1 and CDR2 from the germline V gene are SQVTM and ANQGSEA. This CDR3 comprises 18 residues. For the CDR3, the DNA is TGCAGCGTTGACGCCGGCTCAGGGGGGGAGGGCCTGTCAGATACGCAGTATTTT. This translates into CSVDAGSGGEGLSDTQYF.

This sequence joins TRBV6-6 and TRBJ1-1; 7 positions agree with TRBD1. Looked up from germline, CDR1 is MNHNY and CDR2 is SVGAGI (reference sequence). V lost 5 bases, J lost 2 bases, and 5 bases stayed unmatched. The CDR3 loop spans 14 amino acids. In DNA, the CDR3 is TGTGCCAGCAGTCCCCGGACAGGTAACACTGAAGCTTTCTTT. Residues: CASSPRTGNTEAFF.

The CDR3 sequence: CSVGDTNYGYTF. In nucleotides, the CDR3 is TGCAGCGTTGGTGACACAAACTATGGCTACACCTTC. The genes are TRBV29-1 and TRBJ1-2; no definite D call. The CDR3 runs to 12 residues. The V and J ends lost 4 bases and 2 bases respectively, with 8 bases between them. The V gene's germline CDR1 is SQVTM and CDR2 ANQGSEA.

The V gene is TRBV4-2, the J gene TRBJ1-6; D not certain. The germline V and J ends were trimmed by 6 bases and 6 bases, with 18 bases remaining between them. There are 16 residues in the CDR3. CDR1 is LGHNA, CDR2 YNFKEQ, per germline. CDR3 in DNA: TGTGCCAGCAGTCAAACCCTCGACACCCTTAATTCACCCCTCCACTTT. Translating gives CASSQTLDTLNSPLHF.

The chain couples TRBV16 to TRBJ2-7, with TRBD1 matching 8 bases. The CDR3 length is 14 residues. Trimming at V came to 4 bases and at J to 6 bases, leaving 8 bases not matched to a gene. In germline, CDR1 is KGHSY, CDR2 FQNENV. The CDR3 nucleotides are TGTGCCAGCAGCCTCCAGGACAGGGAAAGCGAGCAGTACTTC. Residues: CASSLQDRESEQYF. The full variable domain, rest sourced from reference TRBV16 and TRBJ2-7, is GEEVAQTPKHLVRGEGQKAKLYCAPIKGHSYVFWYQQVLKNEFKFLISFQNENVFDETGMPKERFSAKCLPNSPCSLEIQATKLEDSAVYFCASSLQDRESEQYFGPGTRLTVT.

This chain links TRBV11-2 with TRBJ2-3; no reliable D call. V lost 5 bases and J lost 5, with 8 bases in between. This CDR3 has 12 amino acids. Germline V gives CDR1 SGHAT, CDR2 FQNNGV. In DNA form, the CDR3 reads TGTGCCAGCAGCACGAATAGAGATACGCAGTATTTT. Its translation is CASSTNRDTQYF.

CDR3 coding DNA: TGTGCCAGCATACGCGACACCGGGGAGCTGTTTTTT. The encoded protein is CASIRDTGELFF. The V call is TRBV2, the J call TRBJ2-2, with no clear D. The length of the CDR3 is 12 residues. In germline, CDR1 is SNHLY, CDR2 FYNNEI. The V gene lost 7 bases and the J gene lost 3 bases, with 6 bases spanning the gap.

In regard to this clone: This CDR3 is also generated by other DNA sequences in the sample. CDR3 region: CASSLDRASTDTQYF. The CDR3 nucleotides are TGTGCCAGCAGCTTAGACCGAGCTAGCACAGATACGCAGTATTTT. This chain links TRBV11-2 with TRBJ2-3; D remains ambiguous. The V end was cut by 0 bases, the J end by 0 bases, with 7 bases between. Germline loops: CDR1 SGHAT, CDR2 FQNNGV. CDR3 size: 15 residues.

The J gene is TRBJ2-2, the V gene TRBV5-1; possible D gene TRBD1, 6 bases. Germline CDR1 reads SGHRS; CDR2 reads YFSETQ. The CDR3 sequence is 15 residues long. The V end was cut by 3 bases, the J end by 5 bases, with 14 bases between. CDR3 in amino acids: CASSSTGPLTGELFF. CDR3 bases: TGCGCCAGCAGCTCCACAGGGCCCCTAACCGGGGAGCTGTTTTTT.

This chain joins TRBV28 and TRBJ1-5; D gene uncertain. Deletions cut 4 bases from V and 1 base from J, with 14 bases between. This CDR3 spans 16 amino acids. The germline gives CDR1 MDHEN, CDR2 SYDVKM. CDR3 nucleotides: TGTGCCAGCAGTTCAACTCAGACGGGGAGCAATCAGCCCCAGCATTTT. It translates to CASSSTQTGSNQPQHF.

The rearrangement uses TRBV5-1 and TRBJ2-2; D not resolved. Germline CDR1 and CDR2: SGHRS and YFSETQ. The CDR3 is made up of 13 amino acids. V lost 2 bases and J lost 4, with 6 bases in between. CDR3 loop: CASSLKTTGELFF. The CDR3 coding sequence is TGCGCCAGCAGCTTAAAGACCACCGGGGAGCTGTTTTTT.

The genes are TRBV30 and TRBJ2-1, with 11 bases matching TRBD2. In germline, CDR1 is GTSNPN, CDR2 SVGIG (reference sequence). This CDR3 comprises 14 residues. Trimming removed 4 bases from V and 6 bases from J; junction bases left unmatched: 5. CDR3 region: CAWKGTSGSNEQFF. CDR3 DNA sequence: TGTGCCTGGAAAGGGACTAGCGGATCCAATGAGCAGTTCTTC.

The genes are TRBV25-1 and TRBJ1-2; D gene ambiguous. The CDR3 sequence is 13 residues long. V dropped 5 bases and J dropped 5 bases, with 12 bases sitting between them. Germline CDR1 and CDR2: MGHDK and SYGVNS. The CDR3 loop reads CASSLRQEYGYTF. Written as DNA, the CDR3 is TGTGCCAGCAGTTTAAGGCAGGAGTATGGCTACACCTTC.

The chain joins TRBV19 to TRBJ2-1, with 9 bases lining up with TRBD2. J was trimmed by 5 bases and V by 5 bases; bases with no gene match: 4. The CDR3 spans 14 residues. Germline CDR1 LNHDA, CDR2 SQIVND (reference sequence). The CDR3 reads CASSVSGRHNEQFF. The CDR3 DNA reads TGTGCCAGTAGTGTTAGCGGGAGACACAATGAGCAGTTCTTC.